A single sample gave rise to the 18 T cell receptor beta chains below, sequenced in a study of glioma-infiltrating T cells. Using RNA template, CDR3s of TCR alpha and beta were amplified with iRepertoire arm-PCR. TCRdb recomputed calls from the multiplex PCR reads with MiXCR, one row per CDR3 protein. This table holds some 190,000 distinct CDR3 sequences, over 25% found once. Sequenced material: glioma tissue, nonneoplastic brain tissue, or PBMCs (not recorded which). The receptors derive from a human donor with low-grade glioma or glioblastoma, undergoing nonglioma brain surgery, or in good health (not recorded which).

This clonotype was detected ten times or more. This chain joins TRBV28 and TRBJ1-2; D possibly corresponds to TRBD1 (6 bases). Germline CDR1 reads MDHEN; CDR2 reads SYDVKM. The V end was cut by 10 bases, the J end by 2 bases, with 14 bases between. This CDR3 spans 13 amino acids. In DNA form, the CDR3 reads TGTGCCAAATGGGCGGGACAAAACTATGGCTACACCTTC. Translation: CAKWAGQNYGYTF.

Of note for this clonotype: A much larger clone differs by one base, so this may be a read error. The chain couples TRBV14 to TRBJ1-2, with unresolved D. Trimming pared 0 bases from V and 7 bases from J, leaving 15 bases between. Germline V gives CDR1 SGHDN, CDR2 FVKESK. This CDR3 has 15 residues. This CDR3 reads CASSQDYAGASGYTF. CDR3 sequence (DNA): TGTGCCAGCAGCCAAGACTACGCCGGTGCAAGTGGCTACACCTTC.

This clonotype was seen a few times. The chain joins TRBV3-1 to TRBJ1-1, with TRBD1 matching 11 bases. The trim removed 4 bases at V and 6 bases at J, leaving 10 bases unmatched. The CDR3 runs 16 residues. Germline CDR1 and CDR2: LGHDT and YNNKEL (reference sequence). This CDR3 reads CASSRGPGQGEAEAFF. CDR3 sequence (DNA): TGTGCCAGCAGCCGAGGACCGGGACAGGGGGAAGCTGAAGCTTTCTTT.

Worth noting for this clonotype: This may be a read error: a much more frequent sequence differs by one nucleotide. The rearrangement links TRBV12-3 or TRBV12-4 to TRBJ1-6; possibly TRBD1 for D (6 bases). Deletions cut 6 bases from V and 7 bases from J, with 19 bases between. The CDR3 has 16 residues. Here the CDR3 DNA reads TGTGCCAGCAGACCCCGCGGGGGCACGACCAATTCACCCCTCCACTTT. This codes for CASRPRGGTTNSPLHF.

This clonotype has only a few counts. The gene calls are TRBV5-1 and TRBJ2-3; the match to TRBD2 covers 9 bases. The CDR3 loop spans 17 amino acids. V dropped 2 bases and J dropped 4; count of bases not matched to a gene: 11. Germline CDR1 is SGHRS and CDR2 is YFSETQ. The CDR3 here is CASSFRLAGEVPDTQYF. The CDR3 bases are TGCGCCAGCAGCTTTCGCTTAGCGGGAGAAGTTCCAGATACGCAGTATTTT.

This clonotype was observed a few times. The V and J genes are TRBV9 and TRBJ2-1; tentatively, D is TRBD1 (6 bases). The CDR3 length is 16 residues. V was clipped by 3 bases and J by 3 bases, with 16 bases between them. Per the germline V gene, CDR1 is SGDLS and CDR2 is YYNGEE. The CDR3 DNA is TGTGCCAGCAGCGAAACAGGGAAGAGGTACTACAATGAGCAGTTCTTC. Translation gives CASSETGKRYYNEQFF.

The chain joins TRBV27 to TRBJ1-1; D unresolved. This CDR3 is built from 13 residues. Germline CDR1 is MNHEY and CDR2 is SMNVEV (reference sequence). V was pared by 3 bases and J by 4 bases, with 9 bases between. The CDR3 DNA sequence: TGTGCCAGCAGTTTTGCCGTGAGCACTGAAGCTTTCTTT. Encoded protein: CASSFAVSTEAFF.

With respect to this clonotype: Relative to the germline gene, one junction end is altered; a read error may explain this. This sequence joins TRBV18 and TRBJ2-6, with D tentatively TRBD2 (6 bases). The CDR3 contains 17 residues. CDR1 is KGHSH, CDR2 LQKENI, per germline. The CDR3 spells CASSPGQGGSGANVLAF. DNA of the CDR3: TGTGCCAGCTCACCGGGGCAGGGAGGCTCTGGGGCCAACGTCCTGGCTTTC.

This clonotype appeared many times. The chain is built from TRBV20-1 and TRBJ2-5; 8 bases are a match to TRBD1. V lost 0 bases to trimming and J lost 1 base; unmatched junction nucleotides: 4. Germline loops: CDR1 DFQATT, CDR2 SNEGSKA (reference sequence). The CDR3 loop spans 15 amino acids. The CDR3 bases are TGCAGTGCTAGAGATCGGACAGGGTCCCAAGAGACCCAGTACTTC. Its translation: CSARDRTGSQETQYF.

This clonotype was recorded only once. J is TRBJ1-2 and V is TRBV12-3 or TRBV12-4; TRBD1 agrees at 8 bases. The CDR3 loop spans 15 amino acids. With V trimmed by 5 bases and J by 4 bases, 9 bases remained unmatched. The CDR3 region is CASSPRTGLGYGYTF. In DNA form, the CDR3 reads TGTGCCAGCAGTCCACGGACAGGGCTGGGCTATGGCTACACCTTC.

This clonotype was counted between two and nine times. The chain has TRBV4-3 and TRBJ2-1, with D tentatively TRBD2 (5 bases). V was pared by 0 bases and J by 5 bases, with 11 bases between. Germline assignment: CDR1 LGHNA and CDR2 YSLEER. CDR3 length: 15 residues. For the CDR3, the DNA is TGCGCCAGCAGCCAAGATAGGAGGCTGAACAATGAGCAGTTCTTC. It yields the protein CASSQDRRLNNEQFF.

This clonotype came up many times. The chain joins TRBV7-3 to TRBJ1-2, with 8 bases matching TRBD1. The trim removed 5 bases at V and 3 bases at J, leaving 2 bases unmatched. The CDR3 is 13 amino acids. Germline V CDR1 and CDR2: SGHTA, FQGTGA. Here the CDR3 DNA reads TGTGCCAGCAGCCCGACAGGGGACTATGGCTACACCTTC. This translates into CASSPTGDYGYTF.

This clonotype was detected many times. The V and J genes are TRBV19 and TRBJ2-1, with a possible D match to TRBD1 (6 bases). Germline assignment: CDR1 LNHDA and CDR2 SQIVND (reference sequence). Trimming left V 6 bases short and J 3 bases short, with 9 bases between. The CDR3 has 13 residues. The CDR3 nucleotides are TGTGCCAGTAGAAGGGGGAGCTACAATGAGCAGTTCTTC. Residues: CASRRGSYNEQFF.

To note about this clonotype: Since the CDR3 does not end with the conserved phenylalanine or tryptophan, this likely comes from a read error. This chain links TRBV6-8 with TRBJ1-2; 8 bases are shared with TRBD1. The CDR3 spans 16 residues. The germline V gene encodes CDR1 MNHGY and CDR2 SAAAGT. V lost 6 bases, J lost 6 bases, and 15 bases stayed unmatched. The CDR3 is CASSLRTGQTSDGYTL. The DNA for the CDR3 is TGTGCCAGCAGCCTACGGACAGGGCAGACCTCAGATGGCTACACCCTA.

In this sample, this clonotype turned up many times. This chain connects TRBV25-1 to TRBJ2-3; D unresolved. Trimming took 3 bases from V and 2 from J, leaving 12 bases between them. The CDR3 sequence is 15 residues long. The V gene's germline CDR1 is MGHDK and CDR2 SYGVNS. CDR3 in amino acids: CASSELVSITDTQYF. CDR3 sequence (DNA): TGTGCCAGCAGTGAGTTAGTCTCTATCACAGATACGCAGTATTTT.

At least ten counts were recorded for this clonotype. The genes are TRBV2 and TRBJ2-1; a weak D match, TRBD2 (5 bases). V shed 3 bases and J shed 6 bases, with 15 bases lying between them. Germline-derived CDR1 and CDR2 are SNHLY and FYNNEI. The CDR3 consists of 15 residues. CDR3 residues: CASSDRSTAGNEQFF. The CDR3 DNA is TGTGCCAGCAGTGACAGATCGACTGCGGGCAATGAGCAGTTCTTC.

About this clonotype: Likely a read error: the CDR3 ends without its conserved phenylalanine or tryptophan. The CDR3: CASSLGLAGGTYEQYL. The CDR3 DNA reads TGTGCCAGCAGCCTTGGACTAGCGGGAGGGACCTACGAGCAGTACCTC. The chain uses TRBV9 and TRBJ2-7; 15 positions match TRBD2. CDR3 length: 16 amino acids. CDR1 and CDR2 (germline): SGDLS, YYNGEE. V gave up 4 bases and J gave up 2 bases; unmatched junction bases: 4.

This clonotype was observed many times. The chain links TRBV7-2 to TRBJ1-3; possible D gene TRBD1, 5 bases. CDR1 and CDR2 (germline): SGHTA, FQGNSA. This CDR3 contains 12 residues. Trimming removed 8 bases from V and 4 bases from J, with 9 bases in between. Here the CDR3 DNA reads TGTGCCAGCTCCTCAGGGGGAAACACCATATATTTT. Translation: CASSSGGNTIYF.